This T cell receptor (beta chain) was found in a study of PD-1 blockade in classical Hodgkin lymphoma. General observations from the study: Reasons behind the repertoire differences stay unclear, perhaps disease activity or earlier therapy. Newly diagnosed patients were reported to exhibit reduced baseline TCR diversity relative to healthy donors.

The germline CDR1 and CDR2 sequences are LGHNA and YSLEER. The V end was cut by 1 base, the J end by 7 bases, with 10 bases between. This CDR3 is 13 amino acids long. Here immunoSEQ multiplex PCR was the method, and the copy in TCRdb shows in-frame clones only, minus some. The sample carries roughly 27,000 clones, more than 80% recorded once. Comment on this clone: Antigen specificity is unknown.

As to time point: newly diagnosed, previously untreated cHL patient sample. Isolation of CD4+ T cells from thawed PBMCs was performed by magnetic negative selection. Serving as comparison were PBMCs from newly diagnosed, untreated classical Hodgkin lymphoma, which were sequenced alongside the relapsed/refractory trial patients. The V call is TRBV4-3, the J call TRBJ2-5; tentatively, D is TRBD2 (6 bases). This clonotype was sampled from a human donor with classical Hodgkin lymphoma. The sequencing sample was made of CD4+ T cells from blood. The CDR3 loop is CASSQVRGGTQYF. DNA of the CDR3: TGCGCCAGCAGCCAAGTGCGGGGAGGGACCCAGTACTTC.